The 9 T cell receptor beta chains reported below all come from one sample, sequenced in a study of blood T cells in healthy people across ages. For the second PCR, which ran for roughly 6 to 11 cycles, a sample-barcoded 5' primer and a J-beta primer mix were used. TCRdb analysed the 5' RACE reads with MiXCR anew, one entry per CDR3 protein. The sample yields about a million distinct CDR3 sequences, about 48% seen once. The sample consisted of blood. These receptor sequences come from a man aged 25-45 years in good health.

The chain uses TRBV4-1 and TRBJ2-6; D is ambiguous. The CDR3 runs 16 residues. Trimming took 6 bases from V and 0 from J, leaving 12 bases between them. Germline V gives CDR1 MGHRA, CDR2 YSYEKL. CDR3 sequence reads: CASSEAASSGANVLTF. DNA for the CDR3: TGCGCCAGCAGTGAGGCCGCCAGCTCTGGGGCCAACGTCCTGACTTTC.

This clonotype was picked up many times. The J gene is TRBJ1-2, the V gene TRBV4-3; 10 positions match TRBD1. Trimming took 5 bases from V and 4 from J; bases not matched to a gene: 10. Germline lookup yields CDR1 LGHNA and CDR2 YSLEER. There are 16 residues in the CDR3. The CDR3 DNA reads as TGCGCCAGCAGCTATTCCGGGACAGGGGAGAGCTATGGCTACACCTTC. Its translation is CASSYSGTGESYGYTF.

At least ten counts were recorded for this clonotype. The gene calls are TRBV20-1 and TRBJ2-7; no definite D call. The CDR3 sequence is 12 residues long. Trimming shortened V by 7 bases and J by 0 bases, and 10 bases separated the two germline ends. Germline CDR1 DFQATT, CDR2 SNEGSKA (reference sequence). CDR3 in amino acids: CSGEPSSYEQYF. As DNA, the CDR3 is TGCAGTGGGGAACCGAGCTCCTACGAGCAGTACTTC.

The genes are TRBV7-2 and TRBJ2-3, with 12 positions matching TRBD2. Germline assignment: CDR1 SGHTA and CDR2 FQGNSA. This CDR3 is 16 amino acids long. V lost 3 bases and J lost 4; bases outside the gene matches: 5. CDR3 in amino acids: CASSLLAGGPSDTQYF. The CDR3 DNA is TGTGCCAGCAGCTTGCTAGCGGGGGGGCCATCAGATACGCAGTATTTT.

The chain uses TRBV12-3 or TRBV12-4 and TRBJ2-5; D not certain. V lost 5 bases, J lost 5 bases, and 21 bases lay in between. The CDR3 has 16 residues. The CDR3 DNA follows: TGTGCCAGCAGTCCCCTCCCTGTGGAGCGAAGGGAGACCCAGTACTTC. Translated: CASSPLPVERRETQYF.

The chain joins TRBV28 to TRBJ1-5; the D is unclear. This CDR3 region has 13 residues. The germline V gene has CDR1 MDHEN and CDR2 SYDVKM. Trimming left V 5 bases short and J 7 bases short, with 12 bases between. The CDR3: CASSPPVSQPQHF. In DNA form, the CDR3 reads TGTGCCAGCAGTCCCCCCGTCAGCCAGCCCCAGCATTTT. The variable domain in full, completed from reference TRBV28 and TRBJ1-5, reads DVKVTQSSRYLVKRTGEKVFLECVQDMDHENMFWYRQDPGLGLRLIYFSYDVKMKEKGDIPEGYSVSREKKERFSLILESASTNQTSMYLCASSPPVSQPQHFGDGTRLSIL.

This clonotype was found a few times. The chain recombines TRBV27 with TRBJ2-2; TRBD1 agrees at 9 bases. V trimming: 4 bases; J trimming: 7 bases; junction bases outside the gene matches: 10. The germline V gene encodes CDR1 MNHEY and CDR2 SMNVEV (reference sequence). CDR3 length: 16 amino acids. For the CDR3, the DNA is TGTGCCAGCAGTTCCCTCGGGACAGGGAGGGGCGGGGAGCTGTTTTTT. It is translated as CASSSLGTGRGGELFF.

V gene TRBV5-5 combines with J gene TRBJ1-1, with D perhaps TRBD1 (5 bases). The germline V gene encodes CDR1 SGHKS and CDR2 YYEKEE (reference sequence). The CDR3 sequence is 14 residues long. The V gene lost 4 bases and the J gene lost 3 bases, with 13 bases spanning the gap. CDR3 loop: CASSDLGVYTEAFF. CDR3 DNA: TGTGCCAGCAGCGATCTAGGGGTTTACACTGAAGCTTTCTTT.

This chain uses TRBV20-1 with TRBJ1-6; D is perhaps TRBD1 (5 bases). The germline V gene encodes CDR1 DFQATT and CDR2 SNEGSKA (reference sequence). The CDR3 totals 13 residues. The V gene lost 5 bases and the J gene lost 7 bases, with 12 bases spanning the gap. The CDR3 DNA is TGCAGTGCTGGACGGGGGGAGAATTCACCCCTCCACTTT. Its translation: CSAGRGENSPLHF.